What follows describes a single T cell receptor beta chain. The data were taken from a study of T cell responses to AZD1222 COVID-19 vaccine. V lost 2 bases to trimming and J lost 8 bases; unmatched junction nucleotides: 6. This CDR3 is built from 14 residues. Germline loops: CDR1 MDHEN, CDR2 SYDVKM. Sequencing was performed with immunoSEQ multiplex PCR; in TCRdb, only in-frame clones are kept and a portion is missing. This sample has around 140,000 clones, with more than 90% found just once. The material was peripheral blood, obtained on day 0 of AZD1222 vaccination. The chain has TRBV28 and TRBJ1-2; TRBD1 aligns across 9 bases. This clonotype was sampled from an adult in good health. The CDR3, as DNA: TGTGCCAGCAGTTTAGGGACAGGGACGGAAGGCTACACCTTC. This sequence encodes CASSLGTGTEGYTF.